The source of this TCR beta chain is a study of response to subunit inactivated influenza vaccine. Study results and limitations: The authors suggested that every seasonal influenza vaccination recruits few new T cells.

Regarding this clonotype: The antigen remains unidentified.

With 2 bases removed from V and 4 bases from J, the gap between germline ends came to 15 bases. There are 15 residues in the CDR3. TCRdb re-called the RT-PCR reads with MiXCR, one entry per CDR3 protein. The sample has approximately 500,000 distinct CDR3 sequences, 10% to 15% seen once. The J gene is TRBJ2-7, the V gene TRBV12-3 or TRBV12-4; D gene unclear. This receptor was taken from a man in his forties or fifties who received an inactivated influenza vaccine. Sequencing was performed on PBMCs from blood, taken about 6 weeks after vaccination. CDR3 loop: CASSLTSAVEYEQYF. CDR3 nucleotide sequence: TGTGCCAGCAGTTTAACTTCTGCGGTTGAATACGAGCAGTACTTC.